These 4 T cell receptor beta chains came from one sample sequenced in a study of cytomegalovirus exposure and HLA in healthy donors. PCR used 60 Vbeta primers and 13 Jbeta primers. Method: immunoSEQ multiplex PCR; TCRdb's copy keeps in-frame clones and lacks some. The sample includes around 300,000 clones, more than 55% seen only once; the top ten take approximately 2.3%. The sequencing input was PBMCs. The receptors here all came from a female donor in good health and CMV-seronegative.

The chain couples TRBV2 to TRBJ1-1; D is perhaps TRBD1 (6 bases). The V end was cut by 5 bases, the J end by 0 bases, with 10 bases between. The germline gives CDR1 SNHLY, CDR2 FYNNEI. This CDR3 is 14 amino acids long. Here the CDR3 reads CASSRDNMNTEAFF. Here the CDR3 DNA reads TGTGCCAGCAGTAGGGACAACATGAACACTGAAGCTTTCTTT.

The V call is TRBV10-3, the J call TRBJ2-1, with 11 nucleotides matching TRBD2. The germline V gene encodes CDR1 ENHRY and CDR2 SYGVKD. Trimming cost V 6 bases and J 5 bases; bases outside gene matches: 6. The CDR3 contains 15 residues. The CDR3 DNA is TGTGCCATCAGAGATCCGGGACTAGCGGACAATGAGCAGTTCTTC. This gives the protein CAIRDPGLADNEQFF.

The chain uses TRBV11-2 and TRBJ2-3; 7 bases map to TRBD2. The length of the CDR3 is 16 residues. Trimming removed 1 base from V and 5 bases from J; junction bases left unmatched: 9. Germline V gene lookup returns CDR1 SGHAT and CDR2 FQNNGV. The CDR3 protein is CASSLGPAGFIDTQYF. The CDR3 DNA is TGTGCCAGCAGCTTAGGGCCAGCGGGATTCATAGATACGCAGTATTTT.

Written as DNA, the CDR3 is TGTGCCAGCAGCTCCCGCGGGGACGTATTTGCCTACAATGAGCAGTTCTTC. As protein: CASSSRGDVFAYNEQFF. This chain connects TRBV4-2 to TRBJ2-1, with a weak D call TRBD2 (6 bases). Trimming removed 5 bases from V and 2 bases from J, with 19 bases in between. The CDR3 sequence is 17 residues long. From germline, CDR1 is LGHNA and CDR2 YNFKEQ.